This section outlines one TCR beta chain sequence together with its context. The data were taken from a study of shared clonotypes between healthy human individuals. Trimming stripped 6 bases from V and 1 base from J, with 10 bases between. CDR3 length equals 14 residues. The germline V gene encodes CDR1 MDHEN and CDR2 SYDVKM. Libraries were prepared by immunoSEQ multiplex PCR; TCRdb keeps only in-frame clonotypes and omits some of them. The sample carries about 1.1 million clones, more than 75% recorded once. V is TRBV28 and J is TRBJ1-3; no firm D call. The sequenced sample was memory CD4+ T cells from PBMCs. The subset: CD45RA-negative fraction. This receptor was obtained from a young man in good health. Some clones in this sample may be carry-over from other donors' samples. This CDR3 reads CASSETRSGNTIYF. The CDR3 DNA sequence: TGTGCCAGCAGCGAAACAAGATCTGGAAACACCATATATTTT.